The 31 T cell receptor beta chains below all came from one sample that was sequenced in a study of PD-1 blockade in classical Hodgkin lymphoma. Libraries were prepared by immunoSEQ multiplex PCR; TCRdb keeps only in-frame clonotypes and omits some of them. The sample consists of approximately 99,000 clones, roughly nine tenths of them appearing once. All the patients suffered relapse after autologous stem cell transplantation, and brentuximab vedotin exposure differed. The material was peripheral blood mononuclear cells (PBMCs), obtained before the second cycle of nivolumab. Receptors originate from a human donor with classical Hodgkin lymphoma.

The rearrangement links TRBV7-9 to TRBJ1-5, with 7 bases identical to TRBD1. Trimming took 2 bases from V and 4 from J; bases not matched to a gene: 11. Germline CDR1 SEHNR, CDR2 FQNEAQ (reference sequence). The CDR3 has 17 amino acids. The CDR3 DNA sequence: TGTGCCAGCAGCTTACATGGCTCCGGGACAGCGAATCAGCCCCAGCATTTT. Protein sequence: CASSLHGSGTANQPQHF.

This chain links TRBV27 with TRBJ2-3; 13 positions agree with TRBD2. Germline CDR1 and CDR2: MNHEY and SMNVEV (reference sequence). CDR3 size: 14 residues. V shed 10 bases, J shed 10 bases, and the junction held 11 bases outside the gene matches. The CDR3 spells CATWGLAGPMAQYF. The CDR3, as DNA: TGTGCCACCTGGGGACTAGCGGGACCGATGGCGCAGTATTTT.

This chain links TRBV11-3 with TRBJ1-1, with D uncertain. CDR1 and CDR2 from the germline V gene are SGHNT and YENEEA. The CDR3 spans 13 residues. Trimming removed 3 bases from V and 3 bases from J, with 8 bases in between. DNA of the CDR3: TGTGCCAGCAGCTTGGGAGAACACACTGAAGCTTTCTTT. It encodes CASSLGEHTEAFF.

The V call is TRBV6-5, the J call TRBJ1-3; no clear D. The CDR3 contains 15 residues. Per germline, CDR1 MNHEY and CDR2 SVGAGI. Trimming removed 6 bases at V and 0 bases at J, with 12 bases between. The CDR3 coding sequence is TGTGCCAGCAGGGGTACAGCATACTCTGGAAACACCATATATTTT. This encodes CASRGTAYSGNTIYF.

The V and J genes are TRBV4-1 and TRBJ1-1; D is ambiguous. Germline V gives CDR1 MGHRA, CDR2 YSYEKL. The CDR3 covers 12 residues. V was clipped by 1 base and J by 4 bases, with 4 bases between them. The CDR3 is CASSQGTTEAFF. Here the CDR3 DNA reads TGCGCCAGCAGCCAAGGTACCACTGAAGCTTTCTTT.

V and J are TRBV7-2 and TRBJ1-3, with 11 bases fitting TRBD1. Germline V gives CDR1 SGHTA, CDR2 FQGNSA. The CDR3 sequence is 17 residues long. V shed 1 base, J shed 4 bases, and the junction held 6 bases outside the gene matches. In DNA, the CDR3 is TGTGCCAGCAGCTTAGGAGGACAGGGGGCGATAGGAAACACCATATATTTT. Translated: CASSLGGQGAIGNTIYF. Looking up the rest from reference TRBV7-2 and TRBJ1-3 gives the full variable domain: GAGVSQSPSNKVTEKGKDVELRCDPISGHTALYWYRQSLGQGLEFLIYFQGNSAPDKSGLPSDRFSAERTGGSVSTLTIQRTQQEDSAVYLCASSLGGQGAIGNTIYFGEGSWLTVV.

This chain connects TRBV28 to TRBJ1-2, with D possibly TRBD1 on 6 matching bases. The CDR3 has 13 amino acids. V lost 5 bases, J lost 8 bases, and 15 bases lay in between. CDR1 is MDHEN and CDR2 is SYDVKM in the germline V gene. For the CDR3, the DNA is TGTGCCAGCAGTGGACAGCCGGCCCGGGGCTACACCTTC. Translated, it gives CASSGQPARGYTF.

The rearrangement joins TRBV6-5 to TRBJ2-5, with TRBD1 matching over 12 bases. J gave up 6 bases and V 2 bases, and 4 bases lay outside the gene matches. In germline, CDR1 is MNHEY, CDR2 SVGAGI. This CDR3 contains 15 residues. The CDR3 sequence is CASSYGTGGMKTQYF. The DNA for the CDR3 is TGTGCCAGCAGTTACGGGACAGGGGGCATGAAGACCCAGTACTTC.

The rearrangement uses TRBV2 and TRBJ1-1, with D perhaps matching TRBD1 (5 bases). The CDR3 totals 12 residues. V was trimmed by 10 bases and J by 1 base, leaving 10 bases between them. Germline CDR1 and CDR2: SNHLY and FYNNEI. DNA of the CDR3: TGTGCCATCGGGGGTCGGAACACTGAAGCTTTCTTT. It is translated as CAIGGRNTEAFF.

The CDR3 region has the DNA TGTGCCAGCAGCTATGGGCCCGAGCAGTACTTC. Its protein is CASSYGPEQYF. The chain joins TRBV7-9 to TRBJ2-7, with unresolved D. Trimming pared 4 bases from V and 6 bases from J, leaving 7 bases between. In germline, CDR1 is SEHNR, CDR2 FQNEAQ (reference sequence). The CDR3 loop spans 11 amino acids.

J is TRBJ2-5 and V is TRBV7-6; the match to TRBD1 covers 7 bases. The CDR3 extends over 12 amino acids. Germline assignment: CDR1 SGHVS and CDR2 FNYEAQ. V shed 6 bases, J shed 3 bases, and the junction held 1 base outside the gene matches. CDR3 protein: CASSQGEETQYF. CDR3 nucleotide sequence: TGTGCCAGCAGTCAGGGGGAAGAGACCCAGTACTTC.

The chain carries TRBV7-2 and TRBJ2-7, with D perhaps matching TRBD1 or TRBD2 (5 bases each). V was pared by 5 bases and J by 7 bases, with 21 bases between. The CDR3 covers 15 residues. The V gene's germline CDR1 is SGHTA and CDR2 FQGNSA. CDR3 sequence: CASSPSGLTLGEQYF. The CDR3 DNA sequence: TGTGCCAGCAGCCCCTCGGGGCTAACCTTGGGAGAGCAGTACTTC.

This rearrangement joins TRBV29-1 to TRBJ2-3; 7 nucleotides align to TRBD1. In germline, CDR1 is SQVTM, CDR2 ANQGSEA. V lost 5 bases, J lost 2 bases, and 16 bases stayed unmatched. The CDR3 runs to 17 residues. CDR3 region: CSVPPGTASEYTDTQYF. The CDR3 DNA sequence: TGCAGCGTTCCGCCCGGGACAGCCTCCGAATACACAGATACGCAGTATTTT.

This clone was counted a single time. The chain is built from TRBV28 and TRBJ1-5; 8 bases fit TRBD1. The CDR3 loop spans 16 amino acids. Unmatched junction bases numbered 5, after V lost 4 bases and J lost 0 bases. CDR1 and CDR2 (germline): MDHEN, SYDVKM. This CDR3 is CASSSPQGASNQPQHF. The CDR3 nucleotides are TGTGCCAGCAGTTCCCCCCAGGGGGCTAGCAATCAGCCCCAGCATTTT.

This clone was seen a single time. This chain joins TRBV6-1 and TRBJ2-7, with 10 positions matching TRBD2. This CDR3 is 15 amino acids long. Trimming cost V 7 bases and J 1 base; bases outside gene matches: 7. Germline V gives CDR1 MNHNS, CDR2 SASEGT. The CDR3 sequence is CASKILAGASYEQYF. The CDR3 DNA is TGTGCCAGCAAGATCCTAGCGGGAGCGTCCTACGAGCAGTACTTC.

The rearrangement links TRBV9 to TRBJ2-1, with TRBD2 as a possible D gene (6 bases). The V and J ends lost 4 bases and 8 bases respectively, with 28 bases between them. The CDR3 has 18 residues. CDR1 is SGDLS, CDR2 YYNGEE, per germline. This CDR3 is CASSSPPGTLTQVDEQFF. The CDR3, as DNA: TGTGCCAGCAGCAGTCCTCCGGGGACTCTCACTCAGGTAGATGAGCAGTTCTTC.

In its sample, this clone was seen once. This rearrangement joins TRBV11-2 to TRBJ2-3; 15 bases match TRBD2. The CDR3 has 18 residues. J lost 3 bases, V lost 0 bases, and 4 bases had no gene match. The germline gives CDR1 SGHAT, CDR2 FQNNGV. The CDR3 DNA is TGTGCCAGCAGCTTAGATTCCGGACTAGCGGGAGGGACAGATACGCAGTATTTT. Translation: CASSLDSGLAGGTDTQYF.

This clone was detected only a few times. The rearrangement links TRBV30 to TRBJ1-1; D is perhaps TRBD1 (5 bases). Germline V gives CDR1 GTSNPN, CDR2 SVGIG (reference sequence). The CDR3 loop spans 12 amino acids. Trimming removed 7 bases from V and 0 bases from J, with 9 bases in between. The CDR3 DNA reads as TGTGCCTCAAACAGGTTGAACACTGAAGCTTTCTTT. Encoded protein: CASNRLNTEAFF.

CDR3 coding DNA: TGTGCCAGCAGCCTAACCCGCCTTTTTAGCTCCTACAATGAGCAGTTCTTC. Its translation: CASSLTRLFSSYNEQFF. The rearrangement links TRBV7-2 to TRBJ2-1; D gene uncertain. Trimming stripped 5 bases from V and 0 bases from J, with 17 bases between. The CDR3 is 17 residues long. The V gene's germline CDR1 is SGHTA and CDR2 FQGNSA. Variable domain in full (rest from reference TRBV7-2 and TRBJ2-1): GAGVSQSPSNKVTEKGKDVELRCDPISGHTALYWYRQSLGQGLEFLIYFQGNSAPDKSGLPSDRFSAERTGGSVSTLTIQRTQQEDSAVYLCASSLTRLFSSYNEQFFGPGTRLTVL.

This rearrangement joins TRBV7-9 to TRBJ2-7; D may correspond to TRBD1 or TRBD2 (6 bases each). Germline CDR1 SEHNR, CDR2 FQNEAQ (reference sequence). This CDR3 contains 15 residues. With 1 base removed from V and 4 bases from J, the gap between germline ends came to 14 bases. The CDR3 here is CASSLGGAGQYEQYF. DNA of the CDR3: TGTGCCAGCAGCTTAGGCGGGGCGGGACAATACGAGCAGTACTTC. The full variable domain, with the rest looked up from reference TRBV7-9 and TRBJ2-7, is DTGVSQNPRHKITKRGQNVTFRCDPISEHNRLYWYRQTLGQGPEFLTYFQNEAQLEKSRLLSDRFSAERPKGSFSTLEIQRTEQGDSAMYLCASSLGGAGQYEQYFGPGTRLTVT.

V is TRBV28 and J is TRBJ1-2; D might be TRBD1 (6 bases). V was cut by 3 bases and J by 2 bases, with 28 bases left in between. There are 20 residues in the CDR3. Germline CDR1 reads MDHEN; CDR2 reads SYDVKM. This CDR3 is CASSFLFVAGGGEANYGYTF. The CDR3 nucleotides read TGTGCCAGCAGTTTTCTTTTCGTTGCGGGGGGCGGCGAAGCGAACTATGGCTACACCTTC.

DNA for the CDR3: TGTGCCAGCAGTTCCATCTCCTACGAGCAGTACTTC. This codes for CASSSISYEQYF. The rearrangement joins TRBV28 to TRBJ2-7, with no clear D. Trimming removed 4 bases from V and 0 bases from J, with 4 bases in between. Germline CDR1 and CDR2: MDHEN and SYDVKM. The CDR3 runs 12 residues.

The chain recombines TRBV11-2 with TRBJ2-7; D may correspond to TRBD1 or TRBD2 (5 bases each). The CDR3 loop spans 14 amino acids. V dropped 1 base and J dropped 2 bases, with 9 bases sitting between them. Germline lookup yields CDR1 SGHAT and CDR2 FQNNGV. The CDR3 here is CASSLVGGPYEQYF. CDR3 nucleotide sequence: TGTGCCAGCAGCTTAGTTGGGGGACCCTACGAGCAGTACTTC.

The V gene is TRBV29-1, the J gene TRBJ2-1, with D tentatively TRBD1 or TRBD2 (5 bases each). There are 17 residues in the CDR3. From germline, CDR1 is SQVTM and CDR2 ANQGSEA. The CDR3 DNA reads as TGCAGGCCCTTGACCTGGGGCACGAGGAGCGGTTACAATGAGCAGTTCTTC. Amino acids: CRPLTWGTRSGYNEQFF.

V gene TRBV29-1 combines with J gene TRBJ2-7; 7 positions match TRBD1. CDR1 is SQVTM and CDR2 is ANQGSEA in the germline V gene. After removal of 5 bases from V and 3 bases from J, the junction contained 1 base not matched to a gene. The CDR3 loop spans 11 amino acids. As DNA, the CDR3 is TGCAGCGTTTCAGGGGGCTACGAGCAGTACTTC. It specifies CSVSGGYEQYF.

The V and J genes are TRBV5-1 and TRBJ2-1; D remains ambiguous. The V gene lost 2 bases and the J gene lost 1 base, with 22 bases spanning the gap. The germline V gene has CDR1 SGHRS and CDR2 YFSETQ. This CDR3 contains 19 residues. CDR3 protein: CASSLPSDPNLRSYNEQFF. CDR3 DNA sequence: TGCGCCAGCAGCTTACCATCTGACCCTAACTTACGATCCTACAATGAGCAGTTCTTC.

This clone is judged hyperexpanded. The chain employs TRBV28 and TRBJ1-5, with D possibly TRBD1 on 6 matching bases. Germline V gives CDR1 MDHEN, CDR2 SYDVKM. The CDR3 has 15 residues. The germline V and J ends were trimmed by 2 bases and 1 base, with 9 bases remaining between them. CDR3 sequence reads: CASSLIQGSNQPQHF. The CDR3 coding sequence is TGTGCCAGCAGTTTAATTCAGGGGAGCAATCAGCCCCAGCATTTT.

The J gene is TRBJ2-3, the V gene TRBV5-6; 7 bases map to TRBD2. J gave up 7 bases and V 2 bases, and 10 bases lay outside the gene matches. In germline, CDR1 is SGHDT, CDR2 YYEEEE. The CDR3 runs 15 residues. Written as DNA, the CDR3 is TGTGCCAGCAGCTTCGGTAGCGGGCTAGCTTATACGCAGTATTTT. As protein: CASSFGSGLAYTQYF.

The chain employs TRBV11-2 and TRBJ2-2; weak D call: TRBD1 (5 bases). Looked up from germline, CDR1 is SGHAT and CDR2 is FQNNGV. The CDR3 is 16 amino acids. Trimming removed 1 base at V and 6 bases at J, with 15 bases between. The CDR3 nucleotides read TGTGCCAGCAGCTTAGCGGATCAAAGGGGCCCCGGGGAGCTGTTTTTT. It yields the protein CASSLADQRGPGELFF. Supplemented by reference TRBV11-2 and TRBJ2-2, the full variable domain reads EAGVAQSPRYKIIEKRQSVAFWCNPISGHATLYWYQQILGQGPKLLIQFQNNGVVDDSQLPKDRFSAERLKGVDSTLKIQPAKLEDSAVYLCASSLADQRGPGELFFGEGSRLTVL.

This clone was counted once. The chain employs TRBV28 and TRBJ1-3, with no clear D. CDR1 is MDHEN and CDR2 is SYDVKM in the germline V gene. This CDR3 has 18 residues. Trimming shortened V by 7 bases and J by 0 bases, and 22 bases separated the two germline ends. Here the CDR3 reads CASKIGPTKLYSGNTIYF. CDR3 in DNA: TGTGCCAGCAAAATTGGACCGACGAAACTATACTCTGGAAACACCATATATTTT.

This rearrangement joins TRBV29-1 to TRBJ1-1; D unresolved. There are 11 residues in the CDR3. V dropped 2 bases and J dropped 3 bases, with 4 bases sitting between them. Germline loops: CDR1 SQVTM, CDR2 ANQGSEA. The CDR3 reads CSVERDTEAFF. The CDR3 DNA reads TGCAGCGTTGAACGGGACACTGAAGCTTTCTTT.